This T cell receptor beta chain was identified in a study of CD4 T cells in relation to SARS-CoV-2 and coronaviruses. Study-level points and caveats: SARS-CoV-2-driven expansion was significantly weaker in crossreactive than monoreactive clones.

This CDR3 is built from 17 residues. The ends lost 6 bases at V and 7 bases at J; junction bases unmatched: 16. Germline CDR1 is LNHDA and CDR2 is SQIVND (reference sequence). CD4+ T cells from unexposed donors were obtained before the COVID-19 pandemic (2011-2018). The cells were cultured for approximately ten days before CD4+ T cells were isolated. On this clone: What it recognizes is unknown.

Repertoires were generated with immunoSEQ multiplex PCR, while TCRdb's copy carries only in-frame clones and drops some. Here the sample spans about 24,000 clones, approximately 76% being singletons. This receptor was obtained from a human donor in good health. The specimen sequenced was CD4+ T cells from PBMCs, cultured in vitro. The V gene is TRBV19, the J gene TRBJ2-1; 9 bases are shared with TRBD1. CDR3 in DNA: TGTGCCAGTAGAGCAAGGACTTTGGACAGGGGAGGTAATGAGCAGTTCTTC. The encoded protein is CASRARTLDRGGNEQFF.